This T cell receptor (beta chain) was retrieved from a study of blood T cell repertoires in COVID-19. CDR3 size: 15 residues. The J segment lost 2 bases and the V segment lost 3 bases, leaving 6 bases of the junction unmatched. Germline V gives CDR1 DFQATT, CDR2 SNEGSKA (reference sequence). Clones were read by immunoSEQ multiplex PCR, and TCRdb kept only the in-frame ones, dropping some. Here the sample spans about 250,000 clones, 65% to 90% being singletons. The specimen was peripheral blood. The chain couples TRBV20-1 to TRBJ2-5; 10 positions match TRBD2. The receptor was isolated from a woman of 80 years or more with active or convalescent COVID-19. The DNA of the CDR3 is TGCAGTGCTAGTGGTCTAGCGGGAGTACAAGAGACCCAGTACTTC. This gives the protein CSASGLAGVQETQYF.